This T cell receptor beta chain was identified in a study of CXCR3-negative and CXCR3-positive naive CD8 T cells. CD45RO-CCR7+CD27+CD95- defined naive CD8+ T cells. In the case of this clonotype: Antigen: not known.

This CDR3 comprises 19 residues. The study, taken as a whole, reports: Relative to memory CD8+ cells, whose diversity was much lower, both naive subsets had comparably high diversity. Naive subsets displayed similar surface CD5, and TCR strength was inferred from TRB CDR3 properties.

UMI-labeled 5' RACE yielded the TRB cDNA libraries. TCRdb derives one entry per CDR3 protein from the 5' RACE reads, leaving out DNA. The table lists 70,000 to 95,000 distinct CDR3 sequences. The V and J genes are TRBV12-3 or TRBV12-4 and TRBJ2-3; TCRdb names TRBD2, which stays unverified in the absence of DNA. This TCR came from a human donor in good health. Some clones in this sample may be carry-over from other donors' samples. Source material: naive CXCR3- CD8+ T cells from blood. Subset given: CD45RO-CCR7+CD27+CD95- naive CD8+ T cells lacking CXCR3 (TNR3-). CDR3 in amino acids: CASSPGLAGVALGTDTQYF.